These 24 T cell receptor beta chains were sequenced from one sample in a study of T-cell memory formation after mild COVID-19. TCRdb processed the 5' RACE reads anew with MiXCR; each CDR3 protein has one entry. The data contain under 250,000 distinct CDR3 sequences, around 25% of them singletons. The sequenced sample was PBMCs or a T cell subset sorted from them (not recorded which). The receptors originated from an adult woman who had mild COVID-19 (a few samples of this study predate the infection). Cell type and time point are not known.

The chain employs TRBV20-1 and TRBJ2-5; 11 bases are a match to TRBD2. J gave up 5 bases and V 0 bases, and 8 bases lay outside the gene matches. Looked up from germline, CDR1 is DFQATT and CDR2 is SNEGSKA (reference sequence). The CDR3 has 16 residues. Here the CDR3 reads CSARETSGGGLETQYF. CDR3 bases: TGCAGTGCTAGAGAAACTAGCGGGGGAGGATTGGAGACCCAGTACTTC.

The chain recombines TRBV2 with TRBJ2-1; 9 nucleotides match TRBD1. The germline V gene encodes CDR1 SNHLY and CDR2 FYNNEI. The CDR3 length is 17 residues. Trimming took 3 bases from V and 0 from J; bases not matched to a gene: 6. The CDR3 region has the DNA TGTGCCAGCAGTGATTCCATGGACAGGGGCTCCTACAATGAGCAGTTCTTC. This sequence encodes CASSDSMDRGSYNEQFF.

This clonotype was detected once. The gene calls are TRBV5-4 and TRBJ2-2; 8 nucleotides match TRBD2. Germline V gene lookup returns CDR1 SGHNT and CDR2 YYREEE (reference sequence). This CDR3 comprises 16 residues. The ends lost 2 bases at V and 4 bases at J; junction bases unmatched: 7. The DNA for the CDR3 is TGTGCCAGCAGCTTCCCGGGAGGGGCGGGCACCGGGGAGCTGTTTTTT. This encodes CASSFPGGAGTGELFF.

The chain links TRBV12-3 or TRBV12-4 to TRBJ1-4; D is ambiguous. The CDR3 is 13 residues long. Trimming removed 3 bases at V and 4 bases at J, with 6 bases between. The CDR3 DNA reads TGTGCCAGCAGTTTCCAGCTTAATGAAAAACTGTTTTTT. Protein product: CASSFQLNEKLFF.

This clonotype was found a few times. The chain uses TRBV7-6 and TRBJ2-1, with D unclear. The CDR3 runs to 16 residues. CDR1 is SGHVS and CDR2 is FNYEAQ in the germline V gene. Trimming took 1 base from V and 7 from J, leaving 17 bases between them. CDR3 sequence: CASSLGPPSFGNEQFF. Written as DNA, the CDR3 is TGTGCCAGCAGCTTAGGGCCCCCTAGTTTTGGGAATGAGCAGTTCTTC.

This clonotype was seen only a few times. CDR3 in amino acids: CASSPGTSGFGEQFF. For the CDR3, the DNA is TGCGCCAGCAGCCCCGGGACTAGCGGGTTCGGTGAGCAGTTCTTC. The genes are TRBV5-1 and TRBJ2-1; TRBD2 aligns across 12 bases. The CDR3 runs to 15 residues. The V segment lost 4 bases and the J segment 9 bases; nucleotides outside the gene matches: 8. Germline V gene lookup returns CDR1 SGHRS and CDR2 YFSETQ.

This rearrangement joins TRBV7-3 to TRBJ2-1; weak D call: TRBD2 (5 bases). V was trimmed by 5 bases and J by 4 bases, leaving 15 bases between them. The CDR3 is 15 residues long. Looked up from germline, CDR1 is SGHTA and CDR2 is FQGTGA. CDR3 DNA sequence: TGTGCCAGCAGCCCAGACCCAGCGGTTTACAATGAGCAGTTCTTC. It specifies CASSPDPAVYNEQFF.

To note about this clonotype: The junction does not match germline at one end; this may be a read error. J is TRBJ2-5 and V is TRBV6-2 or TRBV6-3; D is unclear. The CDR3 has 11 residues. The germline V gene encodes CDR1 MNHEY and CDR2 SVGEGT. CDR3 bases: TGTGCCAGCAGTTACTCTAGGACGGTGGACTTC. It specifies CASSYSRTVDF.

This clonotype was seen only once. This sequence joins TRBV11-2 and TRBJ2-7; the D is unclear. The V end was cut by 0 bases, the J end by 1 base, with 13 bases between. Germline V gives CDR1 SGHAT, CDR2 FQNNGV. The CDR3 runs 16 residues. CDR3 residues: CASSLDTGSWSYEQYF. Written as DNA, the CDR3 is TGTGCCAGCAGCTTAGACACCGGGTCATGGTCCTACGAGCAGTACTTC.

This clonotype was counted only a few times. The chain couples TRBV15 to TRBJ1-1; D gene uncertain. The V end lost 2 bases, the J end lost 1 base, and 17 bases lay between the germline ends. The germline gives CDR1 LNHNV, CDR2 YYDKDF (reference sequence). The length of the CDR3 is 17 residues. CDR3 sequence (DNA): TGTGCCACCAGCAGAACCTATGGATTTCAAGGGAACACTGAAGCTTTCTTT. It is translated as CATSRTYGFQGNTEAFF.

This clonotype was seen only a few times. V gene TRBV7-9 combines with J gene TRBJ1-2; D gene uncertain. The ends were cut back, 3 bases at V and 2 bases at J, with 13 bases in the middle. In germline, CDR1 is SEHNR, CDR2 FQNEAQ (reference sequence). This CDR3 has 15 amino acids. In DNA, the CDR3 is TGTGCCAGCAGCTTTAGTAAGGGATCGAACTATGGCTACACCTTC. Protein product: CASSFSKGSNYGYTF.

The J gene is TRBJ2-3, the V gene TRBV20-1, with 9 bases fitting TRBD1. The CDR3 is 15 amino acids. CDR1 and CDR2 from the germline V gene are DFQATT and SNEGSKA (reference sequence). J was trimmed by 4 bases and V by 3 bases; bases with no gene match: 8. DNA for the CDR3: TGCAGTGCTAGGATAGGGACAGGGAGAGCAGATACGCAGTATTTT. Protein: CSARIGTGRADTQYF.

This clonotype showed up just a few times. The rearrangement joins TRBV6-5 to TRBJ1-4; TRBD1 aligns across 10 bases. CDR3 size: 15 residues. V lost 7 bases, J lost 5 bases, and 7 bases stayed unmatched. The germline gives CDR1 MNHEY, CDR2 SVGAGI. This chain's CDR3 is CASTPDRGWNEKLFF. The CDR3 nucleotides are TGTGCCAGCACTCCGGACAGGGGGTGGAATGAAAAACTGTTTTTT.

The rearrangement joins TRBV4-2 to TRBJ2-5, with D tentatively TRBD1 (5 bases). Trimming took off 2 bases at V and 1 base at J, with 20 bases between the two ends. The germline CDR1 and CDR2 sequences are LGHNA and YNFKEQ. CDR3 length: 18 residues. The CDR3 DNA reads as TGTGCCAGCAGCCAACACCCCCCCTGGACAAGCATCCAAGAGACCCAGTACTTC. Translation gives CASSQHPPWTSIQETQYF.

The chain is built from TRBV7-2 and TRBJ2-5; perhaps TRBD1 as D (6 bases). CDR3 length equals 14 residues. CDR1 is SGHTA and CDR2 is FQGNSA in the germline V gene. V gave up 2 bases and J gave up 2 bases, with 9 bases separating them. CDR3 nucleotides: TGTGCCAGCAGCTTACGTAGGGGGCAAGAGACCCAGTACTTC. This codes for CASSLRRGQETQYF.

This clonotype was recorded many times. The chain recombines TRBV15 with TRBJ2-7; D unclear. Between the trimmed V and J ends, which lost 0 bases and 6 bases, there was a span of 15 bases. Germline CDR1 LNHNV, CDR2 YYDKDF (reference sequence). This CDR3 spans 15 amino acids. The CDR3 region is CATSRDRGPGFEQYF. The DNA for the CDR3 is TGTGCCACCAGCAGAGATCGAGGACCCGGCTTCGAGCAGTACTTC.

This clonotype was observed a handful of times. The rearrangement links TRBV5-1 to TRBJ2-7, with D hard to call. Trimming took off 6 bases at V and 5 bases at J, with 9 bases between the two ends. The CDR3 loop spans 11 amino acids. Looked up from germline, CDR1 is SGHRS and CDR2 is YFSETQ. The CDR3 protein is CASNEVHEQYF. CDR3 coding DNA: TGCGCCAGCAATGAGGTCCACGAGCAGTACTTC.

V and J are TRBV4-2 and TRBJ1-2; no clear D gene. Trimming pared 1 base from V and 3 bases from J, leaving 12 bases between. The CDR3 has 15 amino acids. CDR1 LGHNA and CDR2 YNFKEQ come from the germline V gene. CDR3 residues: CASSQGITPDYGYTF. The CDR3 coding sequence is TGTGCCAGCAGCCAAGGCATAACGCCTGACTATGGCTACACCTTC.

This clonotype was picked up a small number of times. The chain couples TRBV7-9 to TRBJ2-7; D unresolved. Per the germline V gene, CDR1 is SEHNR and CDR2 is FQNEAQ (reference sequence). V was shortened by 5 bases and J by 0 bases, with 8 bases between the two germline ends. The CDR3 is made up of 13 amino acids. This CDR3 is CASSPRSSYEQYF. The DNA of the CDR3 is TGTGCCAGCAGCCCCCGCAGCTCCTACGAGCAGTACTTC.

This clonotype was counted between two and nine times. The gene calls are TRBV7-9 and TRBJ1-5; the D gene is possibly TRBD1 (6 bases). The CDR3 has 16 residues. Trimming removed 5 bases at V and 3 bases at J, with 17 bases between. Germline-derived CDR1 and CDR2 are SEHNR and FQNEAQ (reference sequence). The CDR3 reads CASSRDSGHSNQPQHF. The CDR3 DNA is TGTGCCAGCAGCCGTGATTCGGGACATTCCAATCAGCCCCAGCATTTT.

This clonotype was observed a few times. The chain recombines TRBV3-1 with TRBJ2-7, with D tentatively TRBD1 (5 bases). Germline CDR1 and CDR2: LGHDT and YNNKEL (reference sequence). The CDR3 spans 14 residues. Trimming took 4 bases from V and 2 from J, leaving 12 bases between them. The CDR3 protein is CASSLGVAAYEQYF. CDR3 coding DNA: TGTGCCAGCAGCCTAGGGGTGGCCGCCTACGAGCAGTACTTC.

The chain carries TRBV6-5 and TRBJ1-6; D is unclear. Germline loops: CDR1 MNHEY, CDR2 SVGAGI. V lost 7 bases to trimming and J lost 3 bases, with 7 bases between them. This CDR3 is built from 13 residues. The CDR3 DNA reads as TGTGCCAGCAAAGGCCACTATAATTCACCCCTCCACTTT. This codes for CASKGHYNSPLHF.

The chain combines TRBV29-1 with TRBJ2-2; D is possibly TRBD1 (6 bases). The V gene's germline CDR1 is SQVTM and CDR2 ANQGSEA. The V end lost 3 bases, the J end lost 4 bases, and 9 bases lay between the germline ends. The CDR3 has 13 residues. For the CDR3, the DNA is TGCAGCGTTGATCGAGGGGGCACCGGGGAGCTGTTTTTT. Its protein is CSVDRGGTGELFF.

V usage is TRBV5-1 and J usage is TRBJ2-1; 8 bases agree with TRBD1. The J segment lost 0 bases and the V segment lost 5 bases, leaving 4 bases of the junction unmatched. Per the germline V gene, CDR1 is SGHRS and CDR2 is YFSETQ. The CDR3 runs 15 residues. DNA for the CDR3: TGCGCCAGCAGACAGGGGGGAACCTCCTACAATGAGCAGTTCTTC. Translating gives CASRQGGTSYNEQFF. Using reference TRBV5-1 and TRBJ2-1 for the parts outside the CDR3, the full variable domain is KAGVTQTPRYLIKTRGQQVTLSCSPISGHRSVSWYQQTPGQGLQFLFEYFSETQRNKGNFPGRFSGRQFSNSRSEMNVSTLELGDSALYLCASRQGGTSYNEQFFGPGTRLTVL.